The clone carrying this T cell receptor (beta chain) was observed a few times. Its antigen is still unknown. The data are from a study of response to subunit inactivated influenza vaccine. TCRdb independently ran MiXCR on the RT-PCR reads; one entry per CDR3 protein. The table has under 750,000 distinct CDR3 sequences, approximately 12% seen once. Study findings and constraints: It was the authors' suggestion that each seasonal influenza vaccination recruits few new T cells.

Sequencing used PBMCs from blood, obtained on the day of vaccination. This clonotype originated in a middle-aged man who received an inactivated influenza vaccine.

This CDR3 is CASSLLFRDTEAFF. The DNA of the CDR3 is TGTGCCAGCAGCTTACTTTTCAGAGACACTGAAGCTTTCTTT. The chain is built from TRBV7-8 and TRBJ1-1; the D is unclear. The CDR3 runs 14 residues. CDR1 and CDR2 (germline): SGHVS, FQNEAQ. V lost 2 bases and J lost 3, with 10 bases in between.